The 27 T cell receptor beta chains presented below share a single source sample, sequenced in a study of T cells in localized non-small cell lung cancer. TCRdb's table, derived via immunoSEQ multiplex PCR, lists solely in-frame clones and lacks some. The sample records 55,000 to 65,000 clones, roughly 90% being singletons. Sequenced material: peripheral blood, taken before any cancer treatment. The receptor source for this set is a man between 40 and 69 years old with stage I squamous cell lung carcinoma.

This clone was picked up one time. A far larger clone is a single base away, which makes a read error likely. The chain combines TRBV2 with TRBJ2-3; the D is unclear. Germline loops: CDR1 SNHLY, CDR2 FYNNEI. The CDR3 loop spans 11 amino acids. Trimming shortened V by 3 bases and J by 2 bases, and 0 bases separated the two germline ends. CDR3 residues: CASSDTDTQYF. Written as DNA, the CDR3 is TGTGCCAGCAGTGACACAGATACGCAGTATTTT. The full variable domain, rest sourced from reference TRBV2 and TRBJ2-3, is EPEVTQTPSHQVTQMGQEVILRCVPISNHLYFYWYRQILGQKVEFLVSFYNNEISEKSEIFDDQFSVERPDGSNFTLKIRSTKLEDSAMYFCASSDTDTQYFGPGTRLTVL.

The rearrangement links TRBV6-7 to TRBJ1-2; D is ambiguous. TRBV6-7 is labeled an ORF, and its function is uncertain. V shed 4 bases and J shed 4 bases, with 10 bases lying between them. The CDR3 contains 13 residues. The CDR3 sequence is CASSSTNPYGYTF. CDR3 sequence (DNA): TGTGCCAGCAGTTCTACAAATCCCTATGGCTACACCTTC.

The CDR3 spells CASSLVVGREETQYF. CDR3 DNA sequence: TGCGCCAGCAGCTTGGTTGTCGGCAGGGAAGAGACCCAGTACTTC. The V gene is TRBV5-1, the J gene TRBJ2-5; a possible D gene is TRBD1 (5 bases). The V end lost 0 bases, the J end lost 3 bases, and 12 bases lay between the germline ends. The length of the CDR3 is 15 residues. CDR1 is SGHRS and CDR2 is YFSETQ in the germline V gene.

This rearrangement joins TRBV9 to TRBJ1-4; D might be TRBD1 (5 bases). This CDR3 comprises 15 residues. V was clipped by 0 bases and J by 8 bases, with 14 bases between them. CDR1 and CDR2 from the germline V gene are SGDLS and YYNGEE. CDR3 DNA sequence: TGTGCCAGCAGCGTAGTGGGAGGGGCGGGGGAAAAACTGTTTTTT. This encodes CASSVVGGAGEKLFF.

The CDR3 loop is CASSQGPSAGWWELFF. The CDR3 coding sequence is TGCGCCAGCAGCCAAGGTCCGAGTGCGGGCTGGTGGGAGCTGTTTTTT. V gene TRBV4-1 combines with J gene TRBJ2-2, with D possibly matching TRBD2 (5 bases). Germline V lookup: CDR1 MGHRA, CDR2 YSYEKL. Trimming cost V 1 base and J 9 bases, with 18 bases left between them. This CDR3 has 16 residues.

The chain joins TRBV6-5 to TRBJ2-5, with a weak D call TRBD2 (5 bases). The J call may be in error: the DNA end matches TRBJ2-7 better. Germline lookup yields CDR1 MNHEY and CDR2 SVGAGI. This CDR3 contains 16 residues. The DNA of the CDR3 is TGTGCCAGCAGTTCTAGCTATTCAGGCGGCCCCTACGAGCAGTACTTC. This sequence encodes CASSSSYSGGPYEQYF.

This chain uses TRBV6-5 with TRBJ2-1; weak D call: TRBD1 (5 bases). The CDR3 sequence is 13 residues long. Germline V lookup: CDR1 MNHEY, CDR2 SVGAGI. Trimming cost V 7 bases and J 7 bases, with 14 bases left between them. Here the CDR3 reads CASTRLDMNEQFF. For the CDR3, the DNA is TGTGCCAGCACAAGGCTGGACATGAATGAGCAGTTCTTC.

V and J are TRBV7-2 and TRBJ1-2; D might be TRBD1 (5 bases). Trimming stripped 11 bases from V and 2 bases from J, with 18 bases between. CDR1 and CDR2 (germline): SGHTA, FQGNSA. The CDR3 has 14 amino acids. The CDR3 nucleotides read TGTGCCTCCCAGGCCCGGGGACCAAACTATGGCTACACCTTC. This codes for CASQARGPNYGYTF.

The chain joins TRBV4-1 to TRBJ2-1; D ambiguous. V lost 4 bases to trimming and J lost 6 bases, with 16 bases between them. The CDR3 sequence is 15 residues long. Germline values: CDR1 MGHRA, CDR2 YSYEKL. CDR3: CASSRPGPTLNEQFF. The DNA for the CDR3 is TGCGCCAGCAGCCGTCCCGGACCTACCCTCAATGAGCAGTTCTTC.

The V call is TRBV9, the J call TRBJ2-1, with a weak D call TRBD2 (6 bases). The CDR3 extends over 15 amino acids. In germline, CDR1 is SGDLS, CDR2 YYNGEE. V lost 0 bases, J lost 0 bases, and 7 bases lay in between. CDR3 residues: CASSVVAASYNEQFF. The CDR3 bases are TGTGCCAGCAGCGTAGTAGCGGCCTCCTACAATGAGCAGTTCTTC.

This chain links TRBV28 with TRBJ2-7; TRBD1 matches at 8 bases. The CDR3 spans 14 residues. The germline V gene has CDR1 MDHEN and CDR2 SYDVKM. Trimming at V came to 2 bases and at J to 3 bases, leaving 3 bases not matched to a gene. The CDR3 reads CASSLIQGGYEQYF. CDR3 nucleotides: TGTGCCAGCAGTTTAATACAGGGGGGCTACGAGCAGTACTTC.

For the CDR3, the DNA is TGTGCCAGCAGCTTAGAAGCGGGGACGACTGAAGCTTTCTTT. As protein: CASSLEAGTTEAFF. V gene TRBV7-6 combines with J gene TRBJ1-1; the D gene is possibly TRBD1 (5 bases). Germline V gene data show CDR1 as SGHVS and CDR2 as FNYEAQ. V lost 1 base and J lost 5, with 11 bases in between. The CDR3 contains 14 residues.

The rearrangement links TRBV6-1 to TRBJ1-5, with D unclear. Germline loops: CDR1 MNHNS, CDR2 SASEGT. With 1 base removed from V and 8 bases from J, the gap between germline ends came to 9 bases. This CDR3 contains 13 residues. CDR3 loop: CASSEDGGEPQHF. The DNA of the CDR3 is TGTGCCAGCAGTGAAGACGGCGGTGAGCCCCAGCATTTT.

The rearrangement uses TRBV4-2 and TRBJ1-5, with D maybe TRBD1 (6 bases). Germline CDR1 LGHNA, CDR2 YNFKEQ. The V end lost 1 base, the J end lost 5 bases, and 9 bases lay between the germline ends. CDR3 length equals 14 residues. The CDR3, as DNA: TGTGCCAGCAGCCAAGCGTCAGGGGATCAGCCCCAGCATTTT. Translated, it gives CASSQASGDQPQHF.

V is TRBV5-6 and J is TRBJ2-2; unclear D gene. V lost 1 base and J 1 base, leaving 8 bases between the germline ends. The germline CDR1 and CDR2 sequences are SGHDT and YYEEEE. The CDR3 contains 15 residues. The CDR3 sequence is CASSLLPGNTGELFF. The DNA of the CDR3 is TGTGCCAGCAGCTTGCTTCCGGGGAACACCGGGGAGCTGTTTTTT.

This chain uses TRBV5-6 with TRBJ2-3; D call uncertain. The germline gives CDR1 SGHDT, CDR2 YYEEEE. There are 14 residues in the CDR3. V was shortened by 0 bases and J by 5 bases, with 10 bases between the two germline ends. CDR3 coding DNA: TGTGCCAGCAGCTTGGGTGACATCAGAGATACGCAGTATTTT. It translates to CASSLGDIRDTQYF.

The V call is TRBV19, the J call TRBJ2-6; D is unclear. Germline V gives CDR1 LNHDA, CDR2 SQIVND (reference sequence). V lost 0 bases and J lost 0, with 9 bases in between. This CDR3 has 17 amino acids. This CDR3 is CASSIDSPYSGANVLTF. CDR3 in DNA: TGTGCCAGTAGTATAGACAGCCCGTACTCTGGGGCCAACGTCCTGACTTTC.

DNA for the CDR3: TGTGCCAGCAGTTTGGGGCTTTTGGCCACTGAAGCTTTCTTT. Its protein product is CASSLGLLATEAFF. The gene calls are TRBV28 and TRBJ1-1; D possibly corresponds to TRBD1 (5 bases). The CDR3 extends over 14 amino acids. Germline CDR1 MDHEN, CDR2 SYDVKM. V lost 3 bases to trimming and J lost 4 bases, with 12 bases between them.

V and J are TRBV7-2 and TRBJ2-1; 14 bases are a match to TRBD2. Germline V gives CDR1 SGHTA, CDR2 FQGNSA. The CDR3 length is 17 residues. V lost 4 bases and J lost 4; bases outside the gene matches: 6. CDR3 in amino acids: CASSSGLAGASYNEQFF. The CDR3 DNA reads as TGTGCCAGCAGCTCGGGACTAGCGGGAGCCTCATACAATGAGCAGTTCTTC.

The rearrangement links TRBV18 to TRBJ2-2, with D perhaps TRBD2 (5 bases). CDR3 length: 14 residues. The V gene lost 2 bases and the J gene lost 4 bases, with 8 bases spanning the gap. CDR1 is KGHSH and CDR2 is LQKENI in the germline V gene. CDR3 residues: CASSPVSGTGELFF. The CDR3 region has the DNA TGTGCCAGCTCACCAGTCAGCGGCACCGGGGAGCTGTTTTTT. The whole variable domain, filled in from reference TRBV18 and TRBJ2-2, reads NAGVMQNPRHLVRRRGQEARLRCSPMKGHSHVYWYRQLPEEGLKFMVYLQKENIIDESGMPKERFSAEFPKEGPSILRIQQVVRGDSAAYFCASSPVSGTGELFFGEGSRLTVL.

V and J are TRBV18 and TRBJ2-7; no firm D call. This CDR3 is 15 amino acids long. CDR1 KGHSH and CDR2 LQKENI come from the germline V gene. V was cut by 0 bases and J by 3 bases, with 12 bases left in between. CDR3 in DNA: TGTGCCAGCTCACCACCGGAAACGGCTAGCTACGAGCAGTACTTC. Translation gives CASSPPETASYEQYF.

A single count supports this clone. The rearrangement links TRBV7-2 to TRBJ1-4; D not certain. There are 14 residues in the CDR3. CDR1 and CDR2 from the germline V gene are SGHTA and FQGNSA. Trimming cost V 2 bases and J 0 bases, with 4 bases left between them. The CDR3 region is CASSLRATNEKLFF. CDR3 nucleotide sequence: TGTGCCAGCAGCTTACGGGCAACTAATGAAAAACTGTTTTTT.

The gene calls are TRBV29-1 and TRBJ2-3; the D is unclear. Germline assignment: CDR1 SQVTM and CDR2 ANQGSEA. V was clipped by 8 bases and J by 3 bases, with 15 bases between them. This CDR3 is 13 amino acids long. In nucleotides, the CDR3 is TGCAGCCCCCTGGAGTCAGGAACAGATACGCAGTATTTT. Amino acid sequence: CSPLESGTDTQYF.

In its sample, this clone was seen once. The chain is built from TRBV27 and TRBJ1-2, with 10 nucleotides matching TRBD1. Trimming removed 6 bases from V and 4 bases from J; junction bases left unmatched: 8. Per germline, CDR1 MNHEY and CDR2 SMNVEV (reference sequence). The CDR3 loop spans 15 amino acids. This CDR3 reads CASSRDRGGVYGYTF. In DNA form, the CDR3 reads TGTGCCAGCAGCAGGGACAGGGGTGGTGTCTATGGCTACACCTTC.

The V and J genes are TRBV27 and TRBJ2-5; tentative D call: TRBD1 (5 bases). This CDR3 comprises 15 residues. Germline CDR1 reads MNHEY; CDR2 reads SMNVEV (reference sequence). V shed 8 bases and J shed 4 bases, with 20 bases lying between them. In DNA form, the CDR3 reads TGTGCCAGCGCCGGGTCCTTAATGGGGCCAGAGACCCAGTACTTC. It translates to CASAGSLMGPETQYF.

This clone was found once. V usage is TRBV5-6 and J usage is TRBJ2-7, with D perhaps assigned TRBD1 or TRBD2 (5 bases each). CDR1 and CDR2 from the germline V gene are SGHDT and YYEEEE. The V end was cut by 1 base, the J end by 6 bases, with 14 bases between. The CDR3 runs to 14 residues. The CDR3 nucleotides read TGTGCCAGCAGCTTGAACCGGGACCGGAGCGAGCAGTACTTC. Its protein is CASSLNRDRSEQYF. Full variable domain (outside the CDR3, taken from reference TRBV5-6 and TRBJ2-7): DAGVTQSPTHLIKTRGQQVTLRCSPKSGHDTVSWYQQALGQGPQFIFQYYEEEERQRGNFPDRFSGHQFPNYSSELNVNALLLGDSALYLCASSLNRDRSEQYFGPGTRLTVT.

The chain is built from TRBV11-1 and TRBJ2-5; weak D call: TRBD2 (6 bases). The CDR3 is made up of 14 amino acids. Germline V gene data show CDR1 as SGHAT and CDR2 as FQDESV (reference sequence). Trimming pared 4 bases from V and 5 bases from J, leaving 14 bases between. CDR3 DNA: TGTGCCAGCAGCTCACTAGCCCGGCGGGAGACCCAGTACTTC. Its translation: CASSSLARRETQYF.